This TCR beta chain was sequenced during a study of blood T cells in healthy people across ages. General study findings and limits: It was the long-lived donors that had more naive CD4+ cells and higher diversity than aged donors. As age increased, TCR beta diversity per million T cells fell in a roughly linear fashion. It was found that TCR beta diversity correlated strongly with the percentage of naive T cells.

This CDR3 region has 13 residues. Trimming left V 6 bases short and J 3 bases short, with 11 bases between. The authors ran a second PCR of about 6 to 11 cycles using a sample-barcoded 5' primer and a J-beta primer mix. TCRdb analysed the 5' RACE reads with MiXCR anew, one entry per CDR3 protein. The table records about a million distinct CDR3 sequences, around 46% of them present only once. As regards this clonotype: Its specificity is unknown.

The chain couples TRBV12-3 or TRBV12-4 to TRBJ1-2; no reliable D call. Source material: blood. This sequence was found in a man between 25 and 39 years old in good health. CDR3 loop: CASSLGLDYGYTF. DNA for the CDR3: TGTGCCAGCAGCCTCGGACTCGACTATGGCTACACCTTC.